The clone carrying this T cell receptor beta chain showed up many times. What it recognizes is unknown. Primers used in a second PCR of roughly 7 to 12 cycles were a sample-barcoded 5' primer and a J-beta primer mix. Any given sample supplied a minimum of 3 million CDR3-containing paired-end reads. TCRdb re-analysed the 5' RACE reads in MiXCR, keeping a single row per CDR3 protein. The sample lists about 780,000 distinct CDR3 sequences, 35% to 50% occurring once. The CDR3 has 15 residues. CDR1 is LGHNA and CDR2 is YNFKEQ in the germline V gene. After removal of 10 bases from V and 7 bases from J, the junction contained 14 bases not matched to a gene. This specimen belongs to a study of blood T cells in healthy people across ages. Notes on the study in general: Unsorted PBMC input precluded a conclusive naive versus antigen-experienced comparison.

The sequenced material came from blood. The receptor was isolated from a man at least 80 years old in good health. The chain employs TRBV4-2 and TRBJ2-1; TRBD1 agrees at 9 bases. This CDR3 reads CATWAGQGIGNEQFF. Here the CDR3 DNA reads TGTGCCACTTGGGCCGGACAGGGGATAGGGAATGAGCAGTTCTTC.